The 20 T cell receptor beta chains given below trace back to one sample, sequenced in a study of CXCR3-negative and CXCR3-positive naive CD8 T cells. For these TCRs, the target antigens are not known. Points from the study as a whole: Hydrophobicity of TRB CDR3s was greater in CXCR3-positive naive cells than in CXCR3-negative naive cells.

UMI-tagged TRB cDNA libraries were built via 5' RACE. TCRdb re-called the 5' RACE reads, yielding one record per CDR3 amino acid sequence without DNA. The sample totals tens of thousands of distinct CDR3 sequences. Sequencing was performed on naive CXCR3+ CD8+ T cells from blood. Stated subset: CD45RO-CCR7+CD27+CD95- naive CD8+ T cells expressing CXCR3 (TNR3+). Receptors were obtained from a human donor in good health. Some clones in this sample may be carry-over from other donors' samples.

The rearrangement links TRBV7-9 to TRBJ2-1. The CDR3 is made up of 12 amino acids. Germline lookup yields CDR1 SEHNR and CDR2 FQNEAQ (reference sequence). The CDR3 loop reads CASSLSTNEQFF.

This chain uses TRBV10-3 with TRBJ2-7. The CDR3 is 12 residues long. Germline CDR1 ENHRY, CDR2 SYGVKD. The CDR3: CAISDGDYEQYF.

V gene TRBV4-2 combines with J gene TRBJ2-7; checking the TCRdb D call of TRBD2 is not possible without DNA. Germline lookup yields CDR1 LGHNA and CDR2 YNFKEQ. The CDR3 is made up of 17 amino acids. CDR3 in amino acids: CASSSLAGNQNPYEQYF.

The chain recombines TRBV30 with TRBJ2-5; checking the TCRdb D call of TRBD2 is not possible without DNA. The CDR3 is 14 amino acids. CDR1 and CDR2 (germline): GTSNPN, SVGIG (reference sequence). Here the CDR3 reads CAWIPWLDTETQYF.

The chain uses TRBV20-1 and TRBJ1-1. Germline assignment: CDR1 DFQATT and CDR2 SNEGSKA (reference sequence). The CDR3 spans 13 residues. This CDR3 is CSARGGGFTEAFF.

This clonotype is called medium-sized based on its frequency. The chain has TRBV7-7 and TRBJ2-5; no DNA is available, so the TRBD2 call from TCRdb remains unchecked. The length of the CDR3 is 15 residues. Germline V lookup: CDR1 SSHAT, CDR2 FNYEAQ (reference sequence). The CDR3 is CASSFRGDNQETQYF.

The V gene is TRBV7-6, the J gene TRBJ2-3; TCRdb selects TRBD1, and the lack of DNA leaves this call unchecked. The CDR3 spans 16 residues. The germline V gene encodes CDR1 SGHVS and CDR2 FNYEAQ. The CDR3 loop is CASSLDARGVPDTQYF.

The rearrangement joins TRBV7-2 to TRBJ2-3; TCRdb lists TRBD1, though no DNA is available to test this call. Germline V gene sequence: CDR1 SGHTA, CDR2 FQGNSA. The CDR3 spans 15 residues. Here the CDR3 reads CASSPGGYPTDTQYF.

The genes are TRBV5-1 and TRBJ2-1; TCRdb indicates TRBD1, and absent DNA this call remains unverified. CDR1 and CDR2 from the germline V gene are SGHRS and YFSETQ. CDR3 length equals 15 residues. The CDR3 region is CASSLSTGSFNEQFF.

The rearrangement links TRBV9 to TRBJ2-7; TCRdb returns TRBD1, unconfirmable since there is no DNA. CDR3 length: 15 amino acids. In germline, CDR1 is SGDLS, CDR2 YYNGEE. The CDR3 sequence is CASSVETGSSYEQYF. Variable domain in full (rest from reference TRBV9 and TRBJ2-7): DSGVTQTPKHLITATGQRVTLRCSPRSGDLSVYWYQQSLDQGLQFLIQYYNGEERAKGNILERFSAQQFPDLHSELNLSSLELGDSALYFCASSVETGSSYEQYFGPGTRLTVT.

This chain uses TRBV4-1 with TRBJ1-2; TCRdb names TRBD1, which stays unverified in the absence of DNA. Looked up from germline, CDR1 is MGHRA and CDR2 is YSYEKL. This CDR3 is built from 15 residues. CDR3: CASSQDMGTGYGYTF.

V is TRBV29-1 and J is TRBJ2-1. CDR3 size: 13 residues. Germline CDR1 SQVTM, CDR2 ANQGSEA. The chain's CDR3 is CSLRITTGNEQFF.

The gene calls are TRBV29-1 and TRBJ2-3; lacking DNA, the TRBD1 call made by TCRdb goes unchecked. Germline lookup yields CDR1 SQVTM and CDR2 ANQGSEA. The CDR3 covers 11 residues. CDR3 residues: CSVDPGDTQYF.

The chain recombines TRBV20-1 with TRBJ2-5; TCRdb lists TRBD1, though no DNA is available to test this call. CDR1 is DFQATT, CDR2 SNEGSKA, per germline (reference sequence). The CDR3 covers 15 residues. The CDR3 is CSALPGQGRQETQYF.

The rearrangement links TRBV7-7 to TRBJ2-1; TCRdb lists TRBD1, though no DNA is available to test this call. CDR1 is SSHAT and CDR2 is FNYEAQ in the germline V gene (reference sequence). This CDR3 is 14 amino acids long. The CDR3 reads CASSPIEGDHEQLF.

The chain joins TRBV6-5 to TRBJ1-1. The germline gives CDR1 MNHEY, CDR2 SVGAGI. This CDR3 has 16 amino acids. CDR3 region: CASSYSTAGLNTEAFF.

The V and J genes are TRBV28 and TRBJ2-1; there is no DNA to check the TCRdb D call of TRBD1. The CDR3 is made up of 16 amino acids. In germline, CDR1 is MDHEN, CDR2 SYDVKM. Here the CDR3 reads CASSFSGTGLGNEQFF.

The rearrangement joins TRBV29-1 to TRBJ2-7; TCRdb selects TRBD1, and the lack of DNA leaves this call unchecked. Germline-derived CDR1 and CDR2 are SQVTM and ANQGSEA. The CDR3 is made up of 12 amino acids. CDR3 sequence: CSVKQGPYEQYF.

The V call is TRBV29-1, the J call TRBJ2-7; TCRdb indicates TRBD1, and absent DNA this call remains unverified. The CDR3 is 13 amino acids. Germline lookup yields CDR1 SQVTM and CDR2 ANQGSEA. CDR3: CSVFRGANYEQYF.

The chain combines TRBV29-1 with TRBJ2-7; TCRdb gives TRBD1 as the D gene, but with no DNA this cannot be confirmed. The CDR3 runs to 13 residues. Germline V gene data show CDR1 as SQVTM and CDR2 as ANQGSEA. The CDR3 protein is CSVVVQSSYEQYF.